This T cell receptor beta chain was obtained from a study of T cells in Graves' hyperthyroidism and ophthalmopathy. Across the study: Peripheral blood was acquired at first diagnosis, ahead of any therapy whatsoever. Study-wide findings and caveats: Blood also held most thyroid clonotypes expanded beyond 0.001.

This clonotype turned up a few times. Its antigen is not identified. The study left out patients who had uncontrolled infection, other autoimmune disease, pregnancy or lactation. Based on clinical symptoms, serum thyroxine and TRAb, thyroid ultrasound and orbital computed tomography, diagnoses were reached. Researchers amplified the TCR beta CDR3 regions from RNA transcripts. The HTBI set primed first-round TCR CDR3 RT-PCR. One entry per CDR3 protein results from TCRdb running MiXCR on the multiplex PCR reads. There are more than 600,000 distinct CDR3 sequences in the sample; roughly 15% occur only once, and around 7.7% lies in the top ten. This TCR came from a man between 18 and 29 years old with Graves' hyperthyroidism. The sample taken for sequencing was blood.

CDR3 amino acids: CAWSPLLGQGARNEQYF. The CDR3, as DNA: TGTGCCTGGAGTCCTCTCCTGGGGCAGGGGGCAAGGAACGAGCAGTACTTC. The chain carries TRBV30 and TRBJ2-7; 8 bases are a match to TRBD1. Germline V gene lookup returns CDR1 GTSNPN and CDR2 SVGIG (reference sequence). With 2 bases clipped from V and 5 bases from J, the junction kept 17 bases outside the gene matches. The CDR3 has 17 amino acids.